This T cell receptor (beta chain) was captured in a study of blood T cell repertoires in COVID-19. Background on the study: The United States, Italy and Spain provided the acute and convalescent COVID-19 samples.

Participants came from fewer than 25 US areas, aged roughly 18 to 95 years. The authors' processing: Amplification with reference gene primers provided the estimates of nucleated cell counts. Sequenced by immunoSEQ multiplex PCR; TCRdb stores in-frame clones only, minus some. That table supplies the V and J calls and clone size; D and trimming were determined from the DNA. The table lists around 130,000 clones, around 86% of them singletons. This clone was recorded only once. This clonotype was obtained from a man younger than 45 who had recovered from COVID-19. The sequenced sample consisted of PBMCs or T cells enriched from blood (not recorded which).

The CDR3 DNA is TGTGCCATCAACCTCGGGGGCTCCTACAATGAGCAGTTCTTC. This codes for CAINLGGSYNEQFF. The chain uses TRBV10-3 and TRBJ2-1, with a weak D call TRBD2 (6 bases). V gave up 7 bases and J gave up 0 bases, with 10 bases separating them. The CDR3 has 14 amino acids. Per germline, CDR1 ENHRY and CDR2 SYGVKD.